The subject of this entry is one T cell receptor beta chain. Which antigen it targets is not known. Base qualities are not provided; no much larger clone lies one nucleotide away. V and J lose 5 bases and 7 bases, and a span of 11 bases separates them. The CDR3 runs 12 amino acids, cysteine and phenylalanine included. Only the CDR3 portion is preserved as DNA: 36 bases, with reading frame beginning at the first base. In the germline V gene, CDR1 corresponds to SGHTA and CDR2 to FQGNSA. Sequencing took place on an Illumina HiSeq 1500. In-frame beta chains were kept once TCRdb had trimmed the public reads at Q25 with fastp and called clones with MiXCR. Here each entry gathers all rows of one CDR3 protein and keeps the most common genes and DNA. The sample yields approximately 590,000 distinct CDR3 sequences; approximately 40% were counted once. The ten most abundant clones make up 48% of the sample. The sample originates from a study of T cell repertoires in cytomegalovirus infection (dated by TCRdb to between 2017 and 2020). Regarding the study in general: The peptide stimulations were aimed at well-studied HLA-B-restricted epitopes as well as recently identified HLA-C-restricted CMV epitopes, whose presentation resists viral immunomodulation. Because public TCR beta signatures pointed to carriage of CMV infection together with the matching HLA type, the HLA type of each donor mattered for the analysis.

The label giving this sample's treatment or condition can be read as: in vitro stimulation with specific CMV peptide epitopes to enrich CMV-specific T cells. Overall study outcomes, separate from this receptor: In the ex vivo response, HLA-C-restricted CMV-specific TCR beta clonotypes were dominant, and in two of eight donors the single most frequent clonotype came from this HLA-C-restricted group. Carriers of CMV infection plus the relevant HLA type were discriminated by the cumulative frequency of public TCR beta family members in the study cohort and in an independent roughly 350-donor cohort.

The source is a human donor in good health (CMV status not recorded). Some clones in this sample may be carry-over from other donors' samples. This specimen was cultured PBMCs, taken from culture after CMV antigen stimulation. This receptor chain uses TRBV7-2 and TRBJ2-5; the D segment could be TRBD1, given 6 matching bases. The bases read TGTGCCAGCAGCCCCTCAGGGGCGACCCAGTACTTC. Protein translation: CASSPSGATQYF.